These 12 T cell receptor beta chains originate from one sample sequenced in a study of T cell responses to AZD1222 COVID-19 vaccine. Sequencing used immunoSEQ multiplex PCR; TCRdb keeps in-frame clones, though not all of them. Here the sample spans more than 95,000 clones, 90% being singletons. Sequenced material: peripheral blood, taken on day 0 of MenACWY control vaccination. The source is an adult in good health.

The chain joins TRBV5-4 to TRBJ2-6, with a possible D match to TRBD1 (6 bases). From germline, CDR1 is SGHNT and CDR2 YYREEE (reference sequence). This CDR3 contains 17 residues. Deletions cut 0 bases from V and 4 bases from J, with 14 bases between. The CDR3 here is CASSLGDTAVGANVLTF. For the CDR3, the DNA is TGTGCCAGCAGCTTGGGGGACACAGCTGTGGGGGCCAACGTCCTGACTTTC.

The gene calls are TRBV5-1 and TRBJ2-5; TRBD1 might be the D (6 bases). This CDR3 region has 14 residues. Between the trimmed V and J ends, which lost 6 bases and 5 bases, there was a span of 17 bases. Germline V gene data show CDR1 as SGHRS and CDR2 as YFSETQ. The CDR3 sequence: CASMGATPWETQYF. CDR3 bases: TGCGCCAGCATGGGGGCCACCCCTTGGGAGACCCAGTACTTC. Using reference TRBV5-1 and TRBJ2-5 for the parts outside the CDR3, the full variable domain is KAGVTQTPRYLIKTRGQQVTLSCSPISGHRSVSWYQQTPGQGLQFLFEYFSETQRNKGNFPGRFSGRQFSNSRSEMNVSTLELGDSALYLCASMGATPWETQYFGPGTRLLVL.

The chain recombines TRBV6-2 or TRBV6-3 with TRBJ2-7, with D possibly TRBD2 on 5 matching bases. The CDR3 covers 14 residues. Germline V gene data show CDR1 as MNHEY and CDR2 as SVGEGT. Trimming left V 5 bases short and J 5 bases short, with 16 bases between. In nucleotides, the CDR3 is TGTGCCAGCAGTCCCGACGGGGAGATCCACGAGCAGTACTTC. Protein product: CASSPDGEIHEQYF.

CDR3 residues: CASSLVSGTGNSPLHF. The CDR3 nucleotides are TGTGCCAGCAGCTTAGTTTCGGGGACAGGGAATTCACCCCTCCACTTT. The V gene is TRBV7-2, the J gene TRBJ1-6, with 9 positions matching TRBD1. This CDR3 has 16 residues. Germline V lookup: CDR1 SGHTA, CDR2 FQGNSA. V gave up 1 base and J gave up 7 bases; unmatched junction bases: 5.

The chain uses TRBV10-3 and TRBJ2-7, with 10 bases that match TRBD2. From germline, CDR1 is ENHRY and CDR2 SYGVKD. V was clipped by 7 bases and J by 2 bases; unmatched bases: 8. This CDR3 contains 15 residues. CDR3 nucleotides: TGTGCCATCACCTCAGGACTAGCGGAGGCCTACGAGCAGTACTTC. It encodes CAITSGLAEAYEQYF.

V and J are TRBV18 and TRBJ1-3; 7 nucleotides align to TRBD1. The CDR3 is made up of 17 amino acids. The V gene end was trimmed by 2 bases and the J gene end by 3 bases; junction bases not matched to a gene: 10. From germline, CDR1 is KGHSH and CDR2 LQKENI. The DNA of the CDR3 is TGTGCCAGCTCACCAGAGGACAAGGGGGCATTTGGAAACACCATATATTTT. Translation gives CASSPEDKGAFGNTIYF.

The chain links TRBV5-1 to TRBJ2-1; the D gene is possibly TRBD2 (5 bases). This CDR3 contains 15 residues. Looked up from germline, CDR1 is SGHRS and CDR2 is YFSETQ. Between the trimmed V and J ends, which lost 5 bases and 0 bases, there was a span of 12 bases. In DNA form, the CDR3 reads TGCGCCAGCAGTTTCCCTCGGGACTCCTACAATGAGCAGTTCTTC. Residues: CASSFPRDSYNEQFF. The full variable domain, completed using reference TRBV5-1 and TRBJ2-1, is KAGVTQTPRYLIKTRGQQVTLSCSPISGHRSVSWYQQTPGQGLQFLFEYFSETQRNKGNFPGRFSGRQFSNSRSEMNVSTLELGDSALYLCASSFPRDSYNEQFFGPGTRLTVL.

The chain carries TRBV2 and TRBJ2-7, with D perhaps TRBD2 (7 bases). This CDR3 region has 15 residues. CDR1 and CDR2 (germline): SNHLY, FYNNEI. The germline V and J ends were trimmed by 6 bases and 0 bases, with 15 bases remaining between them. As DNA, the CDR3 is TGTGCCAGCAGGGACGGGGGGCCGAGCTCCTACGAGCAGTACGTC. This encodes CASRDGGPSSYEQYV.

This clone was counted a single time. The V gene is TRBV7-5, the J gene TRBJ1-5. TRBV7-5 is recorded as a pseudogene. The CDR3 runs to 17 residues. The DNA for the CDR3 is TGTGTCAGAAGCTTAGCCAGGAGGGAGGTACTCAATCAGCCCCAGCATTTT. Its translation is CVRSLARREVLNQPQHF.

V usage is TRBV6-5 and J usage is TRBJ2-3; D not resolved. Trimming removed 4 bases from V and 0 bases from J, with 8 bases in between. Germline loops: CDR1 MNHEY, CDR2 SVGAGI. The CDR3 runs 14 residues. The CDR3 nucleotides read TGTGCCAGCAGTTTGGACCATAGCACAGATACGCAGTATTTT. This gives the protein CASSLDHSTDTQYF.

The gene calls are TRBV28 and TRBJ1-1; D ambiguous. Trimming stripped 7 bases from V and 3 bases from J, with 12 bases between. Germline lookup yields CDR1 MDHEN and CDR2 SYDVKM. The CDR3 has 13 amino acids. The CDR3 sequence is CASNGWRDTEAFF. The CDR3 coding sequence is TGTGCCAGCAATGGTTGGAGGGACACTGAAGCTTTCTTT.

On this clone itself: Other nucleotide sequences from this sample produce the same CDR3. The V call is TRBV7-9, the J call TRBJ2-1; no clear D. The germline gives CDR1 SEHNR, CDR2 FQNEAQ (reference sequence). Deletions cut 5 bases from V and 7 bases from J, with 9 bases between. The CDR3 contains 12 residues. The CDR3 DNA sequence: TGTGCCAGCAGCCTAGACGATAATGAGCAGTTCTTC. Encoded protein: CASSLDDNEQFF.